The subject of this entry is one TCR beta chain. This sample was taken from a study of blood T cell repertoires in COVID-19. Study details: COVID-19 samples from acute and convalescent phases originated in the United States, Italy and Spain. PBMCs, B-cell-depleted T cells, or T cells provided the cDNA or gDNA that made up the material.

In the original processing: Using reference gene primer amplification, nucleated cell counts were estimated. Measured with immunoSEQ multiplex PCR; TCRdb has only the in-frame clones, and not every one. Clone size and V and J calls were adopted from that table, with D and trimming inferred from the DNA. Of about 260,000 clones listed, approximately 90% were seen once; the top ten hold around 3.6%. Sequenced material: peripheral blood. This TCR was recovered from a man between 18 and 35 years old with active or convalescent COVID-19.

CDR3 residues: CASSGQQAWGETQYF. DNA for the CDR3: TGTGCCAGCAGCGGACAACAGGCTTGGGGAGAGACCCAGTACTTC. The chain is built from TRBV9 and TRBJ2-5; perhaps TRBD1 as D (5 bases). Germline V gives CDR1 SGDLS, CDR2 YYNGEE. The V gene lost 3 bases and the J gene lost 4 bases, with 16 bases spanning the gap. This CDR3 comprises 15 residues.